Reported below is one T cell receptor (beta chain). The germline V gene has CDR1 SNHLY and CDR2 FYNNEI. CDR3 size: 12 residues. Trimming cost V 7 bases and J 3 bases, with 7 bases left between them. TCRdb keeps only in-frame clones here, not all; method: immunoSEQ multiplex PCR. The data contain about 56,000 clones, about 95% of them seen just once; the ten biggest clones take up around 3%. The data derive from a study of technical replicates of blood from a few donors. The chain couples TRBV2 to TRBJ2-1, with D unresolved. This receptor was identified in a human donor in good health. Some clones in this sample may be carry-over from other donors' samples. The specimen sequenced was PBMCs. The CDR3 here is CASNFGYNEQFF. The CDR3 DNA is TGTGCCAGCAACTTCGGCTACAATGAGCAGTTCTTC.